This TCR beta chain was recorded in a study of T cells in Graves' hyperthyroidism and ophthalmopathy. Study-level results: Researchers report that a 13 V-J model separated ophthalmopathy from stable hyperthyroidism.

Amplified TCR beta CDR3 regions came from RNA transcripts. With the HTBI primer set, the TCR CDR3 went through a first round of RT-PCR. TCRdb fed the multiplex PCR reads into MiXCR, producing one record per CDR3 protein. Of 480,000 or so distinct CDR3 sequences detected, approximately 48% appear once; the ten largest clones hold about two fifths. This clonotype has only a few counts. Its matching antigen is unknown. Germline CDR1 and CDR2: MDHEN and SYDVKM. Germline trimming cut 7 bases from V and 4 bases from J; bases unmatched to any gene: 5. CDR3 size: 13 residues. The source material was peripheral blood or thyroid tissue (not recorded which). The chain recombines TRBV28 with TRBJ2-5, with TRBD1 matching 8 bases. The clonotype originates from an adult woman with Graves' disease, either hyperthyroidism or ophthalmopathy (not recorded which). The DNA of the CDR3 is TGTGCCAGCAACCAACAGGGGGGAGAGACCCAGTACTTC. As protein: CASNQQGGETQYF.